This T cell receptor beta chain is from a study of CD8+CD57+ T cells in acquired aplastic anemia. Study outcomes and limitations: The number of CD8+ CDR3 sequences shared by patients and controls was approximately 31.

Flow cytometry had shown expanded CD8+CD57+ cells in the patients chosen for sequencing. Turning to this clonotype: Antigen unknown.

CDR3 and TCR beta VDJ profiling relied on genomic DNA as the template. MiXCR, applied by TCRdb to the reads, yields one record per CDR3 protein. The sample lists 200,000 to 300,000 distinct CDR3 sequences; 82% were seen once. This CDR3 contains 18 residues. In germline, CDR1 is SGHDT, CDR2 YYEEEE. V shed 0 bases and J 1 base; nucleotides not matched to a gene: 11. V and J are TRBV5-6 and TRBJ1-1, with 8 bases aligning to TRBD1. The sequenced sample consisted of sorted CD4+, CD8+, or CD8+CD57+ T cells (not recorded which) from PBMCs. The sequence was collected from a human donor with aplastic anemia. The CDR3 here is CASSLAGQGLVRNTEAFF. DNA for the CDR3: TGTGCCAGCAGCTTGGCCGGACAGGGTCTCGTTCGGAACACTGAAGCTTTCTTT.